The 24 T cell receptor beta chains reported below all come from one sample, sequenced in a study of blood T cell repertoires in COVID-19. Here immunoSEQ multiplex PCR was the method, and the copy in TCRdb shows in-frame clones only, minus some. The repertoire includes approximately 240,000 clones, 65% to 90% of them detected once, and nearly 5% sits in the top ten. Specimen: peripheral blood. These receptors came from an elderly woman with active or convalescent COVID-19.

This sequence joins TRBV6-1 and TRBJ1-2; no clear D. The CDR3 sequence is 12 residues long. Germline CDR1 reads MNHNS; CDR2 reads SASEGT. With 3 bases removed from V and 5 bases from J, the gap between germline ends came to 7 bases. The CDR3, as DNA: TGTGCCAGCAGTGATTATGTGTATGGCTACACCTTC. It specifies CASSDYVYGYTF.

This chain joins TRBV10-3 and TRBJ2-3; 12 nucleotides line up with TRBD1. Looked up from germline, CDR1 is ENHRY and CDR2 is SYGVKD. The CDR3 is made up of 16 amino acids. V gave up 3 bases and J gave up 3 bases; unmatched junction bases: 4. The CDR3 reads CAISDGDRGPTDTQYF. The CDR3 nucleotides read TGTGCCATCAGTGATGGGGACAGGGGGCCTACAGATACGCAGTATTTT.

The chain uses TRBV27 and TRBJ2-1, with 10 bases identical to TRBD2. The germline gives CDR1 MNHEY, CDR2 SMNVEV (reference sequence). CDR3 length: 16 residues. J was trimmed by 9 bases and V by 4 bases; bases with no gene match: 12. The CDR3 region has the DNA TGTGCCAGCAGTTCCTCGGGACTAGCGAGTTCCTCTGAGCAGTTCTTC. Amino acid sequence: CASSSSGLASSSEQFF.

The rearrangement joins TRBV6-1 to TRBJ2-7; TRBD2 is a possible D gene (5 bases). This CDR3 contains 14 residues. Trimming pared 3 bases from V and 3 bases from J, leaving 12 bases between. Germline V gives CDR1 MNHNS, CDR2 SASEGT. CDR3 bases: TGTGCCAGCAGTGACCCCGGAGGATACTACGAGCAGTACTTC. It encodes CASSDPGGYYEQYF.

This clone was picked up one time. The chain carries TRBV29-1 and TRBJ1-2; perhaps TRBD1 as D (5 bases). This CDR3 comprises 13 residues. V lost 2 bases, J lost 2 bases, and 9 bases lay in between. Germline CDR1 and CDR2: SQVTM and ANQGSEA. The CDR3 sequence: CSVEWQGNYGYTF. CDR3 in DNA: TGCAGCGTTGAATGGCAGGGCAACTATGGCTACACCTTC.

This chain uses TRBV29-1 with TRBJ1-4; D gene uncertain. The CDR3 has 13 amino acids. V lost 7 bases to trimming and J lost 7 bases, with 16 bases between them. CDR1 is SQVTM, CDR2 ANQGSEA, per germline. Written as DNA, the CDR3 is TGCAGCGCCGGGGATCTGGCCAGTGAAAAACTGTTTTTT. It codes for CSAGDLASEKLFF. The full variable domain, rest sourced from reference TRBV29-1 and TRBJ1-4, is SAVISQKPSRDICQRGTSLTIQCQVDSQVTMMFWYRQQPGQSLTLIATANQGSEATYESGFVIDKFPISRPNLTFSTLTVSNMSPEDSSIYLCSAGDLASEKLFFGSGTQLSVL.

The CDR3 bases are TGTGCCAGCAGTTTACGGGCAGGGGTAGCTGAGCAGTTCTTC. It specifies CASSLRAGVAEQFF. The J gene is TRBJ2-1, the V gene TRBV28; a weak D match, TRBD1 (6 bases). Germline V gene lookup returns CDR1 MDHEN and CDR2 SYDVKM. The CDR3 is 14 residues long. Trimming took off 2 bases at V and 9 bases at J, with 14 bases between the two ends.

The genes are TRBV5-8 and TRBJ1-1; a weak D match, TRBD1 (6 bases). Trimming removed 3 bases from V and 4 bases from J, with 19 bases in between. Per germline, CDR1 SGHTS and CDR2 YDEGEE. The CDR3 spans 16 residues. Here the CDR3 DNA reads TGTGCCAGCAGCTGGGGGACATCTACCAAGCTCACTGAAGCTTTCTTT. Protein: CASSWGTSTKLTEAFF. The variable domain in full, with the rest retrieved from reference TRBV5-8 and TRBJ1-1, is EAGVTQSPTHLIKTRGQQATLRCSPISGHTSVYWYQQALGLGLQFLLWYDEGEERNRGNFPPRFSGRQFPNYSSELNVNALELEDSALYLCASSWGTSTKLTEAFFGQGTRLTVV.

CDR3 bases: TGCAGCGGCGTCGGGACAGGGATGGTCGGGGAGCTGTTTTTT. As protein: CSGVGTGMVGELFF. J is TRBJ2-2 and V is TRBV29-1, with 9 bases matching TRBD1. Losses at the gene ends were 7 bases for V and 7 bases for J; bases not matched to a gene: 10. The CDR3 is made up of 14 amino acids. Germline V gives CDR1 SQVTM, CDR2 ANQGSEA.

The rearrangement links TRBV29-1 to TRBJ1-1; tentatively, D is TRBD1 (6 bases). CDR3 size: 14 residues. Per the germline V gene, CDR1 is SQVTM and CDR2 is ANQGSEA. Trimming cost V 6 bases and J 1 base, with 15 bases left between them. The CDR3 loop is CSVADPGQNTEAFF. CDR3 DNA sequence: TGCAGCGTCGCCGACCCGGGACAGAACACTGAAGCTTTCTTT.

The chain joins TRBV2 to TRBJ1-1; 7 nucleotides align to TRBD1. CDR3 size: 15 residues. CDR1 and CDR2 (germline): SNHLY, FYNNEI. Trimming removed 4 bases from V and 7 bases from J; junction bases left unmatched: 12. Here the CDR3 reads CASSGRQGVSGEAFF. DNA for the CDR3: TGTGCCAGCAGTGGGCGACAGGGAGTTTCGGGTGAAGCTTTCTTT.

The chain is built from TRBV6-1 and TRBJ1-2; no reliable D call. Germline CDR1 is MNHNS and CDR2 is SASEGT. V lost 2 bases and J 8 bases, leaving 24 bases between the germline ends. CDR3 size: 17 residues. In DNA, the CDR3 is TGTGCCAGCAGTGAAAGCGGAAGAGCGGAGGGCCTCCGGGGCTACACCTTC. It encodes CASSESGRAEGLRGYTF.

The gene calls are TRBV5-8 and TRBJ2-1; 8 nucleotides line up with TRBD1. V trimming: 0 bases; J trimming: 3 bases; junction bases outside the gene matches: 8. Germline values: CDR1 SGHTS, CDR2 YDEGEE. This CDR3 comprises 17 residues. This CDR3 reads CASSLVGGQEFYNEQFF. The CDR3 DNA reads TGTGCCAGCAGCTTGGTGGGGGGACAGGAATTCTACAATGAGCAGTTCTTC. Together with reference TRBV5-8 and TRBJ2-1, the CDR3 gives the full variable domain: EAGVTQSPTHLIKTRGQQATLRCSPISGHTSVYWYQQALGLGLQFLLWYDEGEERNRGNFPPRFSGRQFPNYSSELNVNALELEDSALYLCASSLVGGQEFYNEQFFGPGTRLTVL.

This clone occurred a few times. This chain links TRBV5-6 with TRBJ2-3, with a weak D call TRBD2 (5 bases). The CDR3 is 15 residues long. Germline V gene lookup returns CDR1 SGHDT and CDR2 YYEEEE. V lost 0 bases, J lost 4 bases, and 12 bases lay in between. The CDR3 nucleotides read TGTGCCAGCAGCTTGGGGTGGGAGTTTTCAGATACGCAGTATTTT. Its protein is CASSLGWEFSDTQYF.

The V and J genes are TRBV6-5 and TRBJ1-5; D possibly corresponds to TRBD1 (6 bases). Germline assignment: CDR1 MNHEY and CDR2 SVGAGI. The CDR3 loop spans 15 amino acids. The V gene lost 6 bases and the J gene lost 0 bases, with 12 bases spanning the gap. The CDR3, as DNA: TGTGCCAGCAGGAGGACAGTTTATAGCAATCAGCCCCAGCATTTT. Protein sequence: CASRRTVYSNQPQHF.

V is TRBV11-2 and J is TRBJ2-7; D is perhaps TRBD1 (6 bases). V was clipped by 1 base and J by 2 bases, with 15 bases between them. Germline lookup yields CDR1 SGHAT and CDR2 FQNNGV. This CDR3 is 16 amino acids long. The CDR3 sequence: CASSLASVRGAYEQYF. In DNA, the CDR3 is TGTGCCAGCAGCTTAGCTTCAGTCAGGGGAGCCTACGAGCAGTACTTC.

The rearrangement uses TRBV3-1 (or the pseudogene TRBV3-2) and TRBJ2-7, with a tentative D call TRBD1 (6 bases). The CDR3 consists of 15 residues. The V end lost 4 bases, the J end lost 0 bases, and 13 bases lay between the germline ends. Per the germline V gene, CDR1 is LGHDT and CDR2 is YNNKEL (reference sequence). This CDR3 reads CASSPRTASSYEQYF. DNA of the CDR3: TGTGCCAGCAGCCCACGGACAGCAAGCTCCTACGAGCAGTACTTC.

The rearrangement links TRBV19 to TRBJ1-2; 8 nucleotides agree with TRBD1. Germline CDR1 and CDR2: LNHDA and SQIVND (reference sequence). V lost 5 bases and J lost 4; bases outside the gene matches: 6. This CDR3 has 14 residues. CDR3 sequence reads: CASSPGQEFYGYTF. CDR3 coding DNA: TGTGCCAGTAGTCCGGGACAGGAGTTCTATGGCTACACCTTC.

The gene calls are TRBV5-1 and TRBJ1-4; D possibly corresponds to TRBD1 (5 bases). The CDR3 is made up of 18 amino acids. V shed 0 bases and J shed 4 bases, with 19 bases lying between them. CDR1 is SGHRS and CDR2 is YFSETQ in the germline V gene. The CDR3 reads CASSLGPSDDSFNEKLFF. The DNA for the CDR3 is TGCGCCAGCAGCTTGGGGCCCTCCGATGACAGCTTTAATGAAAAACTGTTTTTT.

This chain joins TRBV5-1 and TRBJ1-1; 9 positions match TRBD1. The ends lost 4 bases at V and 3 bases at J; junction bases unmatched: 7. Per the germline V gene, CDR1 is SGHRS and CDR2 is YFSETQ. The CDR3 contains 15 residues. The CDR3 DNA reads as TGCGCCAGCAGCATCCGACAGGGGGGATACACTGAAGCTTTCTTT. As protein: CASSIRQGGYTEAFF.

The rearrangement links TRBV10-3 to TRBJ1-6, with 7 nucleotides matching TRBD1. After removal of 3 bases from V and 4 bases from J, the junction contained 6 bases not matched to a gene. The CDR3 covers 16 residues. The germline gives CDR1 ENHRY, CDR2 SYGVKD. The CDR3 DNA reads TGTGCCATCAGTGAAGACAGGGCCCTGTATAATTCACCCCTCCACTTT. It specifies CAISEDRALYNSPLHF.

The chain employs TRBV2 and TRBJ1-2, with D possibly TRBD1 on 6 matching bases. Germline V lookup: CDR1 SNHLY, CDR2 FYNNEI. The CDR3 is made up of 13 amino acids. V lost 7 bases to trimming and J lost 1 base, with 10 bases between them. As DNA, the CDR3 is TGTGCCAGCAATCAACAGGGTAACTATGGCTACACCTTC. It specifies CASNQQGNYGYTF. The variable domain in full, completed from reference TRBV2 and TRBJ1-2, reads EPEVTQTPSHQVTQMGQEVILRCVPISNHLYFYWYRQILGQKVEFLVSFYNNEISEKSEIFDDQFSVERPDGSNFTLKIRSTKLEDSAMYFCASNQQGNYGYTFGSGTRLTVV.

The chain links TRBV5-1 to TRBJ1-6; D is ambiguous. This CDR3 is 15 amino acids long. Per the germline V gene, CDR1 is SGHRS and CDR2 is YFSETQ. V was shortened by 0 bases and J by 0 bases, with 4 bases between the two germline ends. In DNA, the CDR3 is TGCGCCAGCAGCTTGGGGCCCTCCTATAATTCACCCCTCCACTTT. Residues: CASSLGPSYNSPLHF.

The chain couples TRBV5-1 to TRBJ1-1; D may be TRBD1 (6 bases). Deletions cut 4 bases from V and 0 bases from J, with 22 bases between. From germline, CDR1 is SGHRS and CDR2 YFSETQ. CDR3 length equals 18 residues. Here the CDR3 DNA reads TGCGCCAGCAGCCTCTACCCGCCCTCGACAGGTATGAACACTGAAGCTTTCTTT. Residues: CASSLYPPSTGMNTEAFF.